The clone carrying this T cell receptor beta chain was seen more than once but under ten times. The antigen remains undetermined. Library preparation for TCR beta used quantitative 5'-RACE with molecular barcodes. TCRdb re-called the 5' RACE reads with MiXCR, one entry per CDR3 protein. The sample shows fewer than 550,000 distinct CDR3 sequences, under 5.5% of them seen only once. The germline V gene has CDR1 SGHRS and CDR2 YFSETQ. The CDR3 runs 16 residues. The J segment lost 2 bases and the V segment lost 4 bases, leaving 10 bases of the junction unmatched. This sample was included in a study of CD8 T cells in ankylosing spondylitis. Study-level points and caveats: A motif of eight or nine highly homologous TCR beta variants was seen as apparently characteristic of ankylosing spondylitis blood. Matched synovial fluid from ankylosing spondylitis patients was reported to be enriched for disease-linked clones. Reactive arthritis synovial fluid and blood were previously reported to contain some motif variants.

V gene TRBV5-1 combines with J gene TRBJ2-3, with 7 bases matching TRBD1. Sequences were obtained from blood, either unsorted or a sorted T cell fraction (not recorded which). The receptor was isolated from a male donor with ankylosing spondylitis. Here the CDR3 reads CASSSRQGYDTDTQYF. The CDR3 region has the DNA TGCGCCAGCAGCAGCCGACAGGGCTATGACACAGATACGCAGTATTTT.